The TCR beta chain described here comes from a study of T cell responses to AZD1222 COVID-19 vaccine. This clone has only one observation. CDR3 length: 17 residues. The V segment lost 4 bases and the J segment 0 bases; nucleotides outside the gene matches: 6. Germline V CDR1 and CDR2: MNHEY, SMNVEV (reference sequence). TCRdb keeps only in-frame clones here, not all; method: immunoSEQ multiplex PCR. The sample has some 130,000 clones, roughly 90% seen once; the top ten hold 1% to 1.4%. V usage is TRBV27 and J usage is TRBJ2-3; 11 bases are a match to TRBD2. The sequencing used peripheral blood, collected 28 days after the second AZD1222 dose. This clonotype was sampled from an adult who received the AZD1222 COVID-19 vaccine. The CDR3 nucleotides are TGTGCCAGCAGTTCGTGGTCTAGCGGGAGGAGCACAGATACGCAGTATTTT. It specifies CASSSWSSGRSTDTQYF.